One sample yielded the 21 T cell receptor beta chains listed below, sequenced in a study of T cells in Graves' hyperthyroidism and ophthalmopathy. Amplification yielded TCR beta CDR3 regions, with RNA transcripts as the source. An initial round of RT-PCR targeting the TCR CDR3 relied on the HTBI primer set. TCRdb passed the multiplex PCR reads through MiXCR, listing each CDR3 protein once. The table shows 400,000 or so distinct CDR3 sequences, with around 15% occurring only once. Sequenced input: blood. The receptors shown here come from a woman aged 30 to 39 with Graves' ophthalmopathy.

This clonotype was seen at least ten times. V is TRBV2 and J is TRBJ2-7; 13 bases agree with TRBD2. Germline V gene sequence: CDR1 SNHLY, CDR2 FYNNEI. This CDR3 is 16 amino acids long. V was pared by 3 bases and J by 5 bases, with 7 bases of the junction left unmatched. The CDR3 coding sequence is TGTGCCAGCAGTGATATAAGACTAGCGGGGGGAAACGAGCAGTACTTC. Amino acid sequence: CASSDIRLAGGNEQYF.

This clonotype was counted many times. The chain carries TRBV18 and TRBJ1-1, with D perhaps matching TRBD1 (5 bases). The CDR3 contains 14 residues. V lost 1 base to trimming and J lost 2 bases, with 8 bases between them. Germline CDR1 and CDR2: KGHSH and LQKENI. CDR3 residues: CASSPQQGNTEAFF. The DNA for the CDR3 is TGTGCCAGCTCACCACAGCAGGGCAACACTGAAGCTTTCTTT.

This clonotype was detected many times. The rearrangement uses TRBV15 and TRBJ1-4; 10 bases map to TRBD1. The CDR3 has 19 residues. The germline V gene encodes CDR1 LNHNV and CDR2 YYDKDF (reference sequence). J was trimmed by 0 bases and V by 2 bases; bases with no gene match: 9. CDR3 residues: CATSRSPGTGVATNEKLFF. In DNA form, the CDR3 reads TGTGCCACCAGCAGAAGCCCAGGGACAGGGGTTGCAACTAATGAAAAACTGTTTTTT.

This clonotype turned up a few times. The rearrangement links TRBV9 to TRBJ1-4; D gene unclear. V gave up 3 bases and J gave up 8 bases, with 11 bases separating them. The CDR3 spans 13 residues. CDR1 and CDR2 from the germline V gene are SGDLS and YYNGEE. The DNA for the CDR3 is TGTGCCAGCAGCGCGCTCCCGGGAGAAAAACTGTTTTTT. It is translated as CASSALPGEKLFF.

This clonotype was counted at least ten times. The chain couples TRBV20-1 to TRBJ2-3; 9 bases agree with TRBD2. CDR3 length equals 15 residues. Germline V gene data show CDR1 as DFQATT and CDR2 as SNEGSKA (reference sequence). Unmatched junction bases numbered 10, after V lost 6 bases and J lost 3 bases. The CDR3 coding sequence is TGCAGTGCAATACTAGCGGGCCGGGGGACAGATACGCAGTATTTT. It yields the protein CSAILAGRGTDTQYF.

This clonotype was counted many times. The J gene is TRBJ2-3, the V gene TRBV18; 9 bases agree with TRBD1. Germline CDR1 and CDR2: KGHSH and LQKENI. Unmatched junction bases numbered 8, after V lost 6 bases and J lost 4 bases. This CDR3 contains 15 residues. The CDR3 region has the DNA TGTGCCAGCTCTCCGGGACAGGGAAATGCAGATACGCAGTATTTT. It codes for CASSPGQGNADTQYF. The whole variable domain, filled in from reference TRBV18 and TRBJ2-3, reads NAGVMQNPRHLVRRRGQEARLRCSPMKGHSHVYWYRQLPEEGLKFMVYLQKENIIDESGMPKERFSAEFPKEGPSILRIQQVVRGDSAAYFCASSPGQGNADTQYFGPGTRLTVL.

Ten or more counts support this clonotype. This CDR3 reads CASSLSGAYGELFF. CDR3 nucleotides: TGTGCCAGCAGTCTGTCGGGGGCATACGGGGAGCTGTTTTTT. This chain links TRBV28 with TRBJ2-2, with D perhaps matching TRBD1 or TRBD2 (6 bases each). V was trimmed by 5 bases and J by 7 bases, leaving 14 bases between them. The CDR3 sequence is 14 residues long. The germline V gene encodes CDR1 MDHEN and CDR2 SYDVKM.

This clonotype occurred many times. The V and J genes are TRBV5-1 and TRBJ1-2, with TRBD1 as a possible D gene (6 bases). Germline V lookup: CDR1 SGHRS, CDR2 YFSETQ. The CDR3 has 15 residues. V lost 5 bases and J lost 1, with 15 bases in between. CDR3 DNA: TGCGCCAGCAGGCCCCACAGGGAGGATAACTATGGCTACACCTTC. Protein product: CASRPHREDNYGYTF. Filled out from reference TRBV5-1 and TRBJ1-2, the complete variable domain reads KAGVTQTPRYLIKTRGQQVTLSCSPISGHRSVSWYQQTPGQGLQFLFEYFSETQRNKGNFPGRFSGRQFSNSRSEMNVSTLELGDSALYLCASRPHREDNYGYTFGSGTRLTVV.

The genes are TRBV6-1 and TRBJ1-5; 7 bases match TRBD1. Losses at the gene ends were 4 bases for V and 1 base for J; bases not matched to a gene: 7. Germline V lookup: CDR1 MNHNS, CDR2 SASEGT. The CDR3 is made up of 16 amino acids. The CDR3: CASSANRGGSNQPQHF. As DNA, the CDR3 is TGTGCCAGCAGTGCAAACAGGGGAGGGAGCAATCAGCCCCAGCATTTT.

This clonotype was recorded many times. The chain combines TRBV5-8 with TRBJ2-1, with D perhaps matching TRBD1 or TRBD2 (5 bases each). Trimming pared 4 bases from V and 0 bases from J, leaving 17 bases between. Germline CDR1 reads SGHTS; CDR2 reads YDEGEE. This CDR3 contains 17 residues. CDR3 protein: CASSRKWGSSSYNEQFF. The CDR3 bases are TGTGCCAGCAGCCGTAAATGGGGGTCGAGCTCCTACAATGAGCAGTTCTTC.

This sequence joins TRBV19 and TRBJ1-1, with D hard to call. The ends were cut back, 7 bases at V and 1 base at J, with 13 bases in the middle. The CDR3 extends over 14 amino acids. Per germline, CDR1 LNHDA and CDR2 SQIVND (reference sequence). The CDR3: CASKQTLKNTEAFF. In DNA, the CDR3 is TGTGCCAGTAAGCAAACGCTTAAGAACACTGAAGCTTTCTTT.

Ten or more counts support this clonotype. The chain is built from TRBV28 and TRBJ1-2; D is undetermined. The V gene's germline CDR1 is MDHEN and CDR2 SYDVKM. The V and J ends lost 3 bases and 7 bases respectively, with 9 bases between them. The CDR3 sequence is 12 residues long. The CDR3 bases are TGTGCCAGCAGTTTTAACTCTCTTGGCTACACCTTC. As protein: CASSFNSLGYTF.

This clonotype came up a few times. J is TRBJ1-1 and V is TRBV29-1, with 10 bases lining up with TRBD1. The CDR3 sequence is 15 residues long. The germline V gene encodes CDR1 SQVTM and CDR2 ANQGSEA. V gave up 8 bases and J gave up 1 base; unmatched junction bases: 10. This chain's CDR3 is CSNVPGQGRNTEAFF. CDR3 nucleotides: TGCAGCAACGTCCCGGGACAGGGGAGGAACACTGAAGCTTTCTTT.

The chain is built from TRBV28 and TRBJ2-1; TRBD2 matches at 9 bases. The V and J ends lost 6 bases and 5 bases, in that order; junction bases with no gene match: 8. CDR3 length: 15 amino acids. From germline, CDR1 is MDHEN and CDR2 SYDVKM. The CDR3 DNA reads TGTGCCAGCAGGACAGCGGGGGGCCCGCACAATGAGCAGTTCTTC. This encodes CASRTAGGPHNEQFF.

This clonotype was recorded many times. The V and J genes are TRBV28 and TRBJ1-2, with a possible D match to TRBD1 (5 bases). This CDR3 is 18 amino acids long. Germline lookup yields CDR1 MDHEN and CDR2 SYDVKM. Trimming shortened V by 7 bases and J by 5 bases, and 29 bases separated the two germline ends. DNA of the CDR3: TGTGCCAGCATCGACTACAACCTTAACGGGGGTACAATATATGGCTACACCTTC. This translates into CASIDYNLNGGTIYGYTF.

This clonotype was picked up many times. This CDR3 is CASSPSGGGLLRTDTQYF. The CDR3 region has the DNA TGTGCCAGCAGCCCTAGCGGAGGCGGGCTTTTAAGGACAGATACGCAGTATTTT. The chain uses TRBV7-3 and TRBJ2-3, with 7 bases fitting TRBD2. CDR3 size: 18 residues. Germline loops: CDR1 SGHTA, CDR2 FQGTGA. The V and J ends lost 5 bases and 3 bases, in that order; junction bases with no gene match: 17.

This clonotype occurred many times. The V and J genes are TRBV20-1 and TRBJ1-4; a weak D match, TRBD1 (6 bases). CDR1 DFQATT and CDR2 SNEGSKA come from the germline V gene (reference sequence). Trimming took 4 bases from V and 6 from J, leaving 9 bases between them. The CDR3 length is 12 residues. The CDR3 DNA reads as TGCAGTGCTACCCGACAGGATGAAAAACTGTTTTTT. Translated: CSATRQDEKLFF.

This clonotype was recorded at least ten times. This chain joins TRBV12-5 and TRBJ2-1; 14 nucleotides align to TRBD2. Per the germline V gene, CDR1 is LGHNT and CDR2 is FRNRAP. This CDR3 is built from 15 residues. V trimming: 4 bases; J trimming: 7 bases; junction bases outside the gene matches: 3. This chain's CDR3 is CASGWGLAGVNEQFF. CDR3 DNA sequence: TGTGCTAGTGGTTGGGGACTAGCGGGGGTTAATGAGCAGTTCTTC.

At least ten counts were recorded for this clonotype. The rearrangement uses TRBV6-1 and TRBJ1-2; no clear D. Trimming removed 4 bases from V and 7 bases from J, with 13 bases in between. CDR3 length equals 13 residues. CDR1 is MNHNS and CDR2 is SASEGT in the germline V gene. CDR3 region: CASSGTVKSGYTF. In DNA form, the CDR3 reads TGTGCCAGCAGTGGGACGGTTAAAAGTGGCTACACCTTC.

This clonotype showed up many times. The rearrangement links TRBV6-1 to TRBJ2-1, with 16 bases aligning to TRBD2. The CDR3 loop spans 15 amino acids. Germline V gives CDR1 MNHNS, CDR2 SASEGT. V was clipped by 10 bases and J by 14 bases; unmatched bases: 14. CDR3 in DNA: TGTGCCACCACTCCCTCCGGGACTAGCGGGGGGGCAGAGTTCTTC. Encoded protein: CATTPSGTSGGAEFF.

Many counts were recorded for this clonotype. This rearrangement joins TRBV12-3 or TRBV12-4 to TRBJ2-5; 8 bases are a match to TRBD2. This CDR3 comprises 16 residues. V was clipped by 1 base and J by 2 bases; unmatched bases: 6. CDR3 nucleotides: TGTGCCAGCAGTTTAGTTGGCGGGGGGATACAAGAGACCCAGTACTTC. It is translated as CASSLVGGGIQETQYF.